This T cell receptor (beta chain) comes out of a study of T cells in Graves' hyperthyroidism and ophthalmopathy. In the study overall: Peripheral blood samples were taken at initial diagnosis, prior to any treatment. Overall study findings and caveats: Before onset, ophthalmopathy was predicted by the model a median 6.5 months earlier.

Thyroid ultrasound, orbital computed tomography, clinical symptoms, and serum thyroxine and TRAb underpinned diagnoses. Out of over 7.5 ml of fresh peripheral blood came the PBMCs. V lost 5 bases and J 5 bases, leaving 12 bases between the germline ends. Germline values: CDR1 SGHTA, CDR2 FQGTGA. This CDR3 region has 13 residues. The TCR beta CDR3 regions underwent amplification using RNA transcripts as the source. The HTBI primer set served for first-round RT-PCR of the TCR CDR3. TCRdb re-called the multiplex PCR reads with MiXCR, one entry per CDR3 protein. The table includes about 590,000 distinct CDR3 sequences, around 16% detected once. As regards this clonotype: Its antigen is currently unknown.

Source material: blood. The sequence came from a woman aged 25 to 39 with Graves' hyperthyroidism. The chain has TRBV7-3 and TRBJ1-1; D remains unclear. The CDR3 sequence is CASSAAGLTEAFF. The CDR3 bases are TGTGCCAGCAGCGCGGCGGGGTTGACTGAAGCTTTCTTT.